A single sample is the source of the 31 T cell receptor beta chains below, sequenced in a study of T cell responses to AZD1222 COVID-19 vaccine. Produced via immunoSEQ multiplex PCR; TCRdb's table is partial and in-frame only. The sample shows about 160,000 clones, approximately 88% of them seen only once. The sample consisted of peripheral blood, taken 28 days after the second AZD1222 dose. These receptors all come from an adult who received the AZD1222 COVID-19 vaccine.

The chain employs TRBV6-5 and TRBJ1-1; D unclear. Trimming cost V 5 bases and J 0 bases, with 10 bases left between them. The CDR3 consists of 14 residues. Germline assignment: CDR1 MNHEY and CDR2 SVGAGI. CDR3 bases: TGTGCCAGCAGTCTAGACGGCCTGAACACTGAAGCTTTCTTT. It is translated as CASSLDGLNTEAFF.

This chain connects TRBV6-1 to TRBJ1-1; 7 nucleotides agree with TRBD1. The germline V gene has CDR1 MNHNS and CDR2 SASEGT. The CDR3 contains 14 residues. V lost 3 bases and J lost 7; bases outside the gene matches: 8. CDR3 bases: TGTGCCAGCAGTGACGTTCCAGGGGGTTTTGAAGCTTTCTTT. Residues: CASSDVPGGFEAFF.

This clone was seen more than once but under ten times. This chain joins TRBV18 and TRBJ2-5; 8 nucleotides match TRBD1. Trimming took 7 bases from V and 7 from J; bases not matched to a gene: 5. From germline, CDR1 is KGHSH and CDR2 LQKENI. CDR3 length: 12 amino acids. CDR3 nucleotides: TGTGCCAGCTTGGGACAGGCATGGACCCAGTACTTC. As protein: CASLGQAWTQYF.

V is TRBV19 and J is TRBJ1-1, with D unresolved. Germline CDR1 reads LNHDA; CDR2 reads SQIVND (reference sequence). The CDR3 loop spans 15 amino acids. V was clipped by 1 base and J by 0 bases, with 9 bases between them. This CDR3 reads CASSIVAALNTEAFF. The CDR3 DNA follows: TGTGCCAGTAGTATAGTAGCAGCCTTGAACACTGAAGCTTTCTTT.

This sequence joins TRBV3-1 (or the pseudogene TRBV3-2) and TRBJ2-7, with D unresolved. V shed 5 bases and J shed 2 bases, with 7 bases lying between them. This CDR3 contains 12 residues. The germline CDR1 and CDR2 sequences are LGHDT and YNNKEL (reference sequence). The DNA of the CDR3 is TGTGCCAGCAGCGGTGCTACCTACGAGCAGTACTTC. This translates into CASSGATYEQYF.

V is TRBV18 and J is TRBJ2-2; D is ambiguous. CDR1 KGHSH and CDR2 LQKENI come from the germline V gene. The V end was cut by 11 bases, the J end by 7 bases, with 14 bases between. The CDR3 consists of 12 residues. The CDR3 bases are TGTGCCGAGCCCCTAAGGAGCGGGGAGCTGTTTTTT. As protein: CAEPLRSGELFF.

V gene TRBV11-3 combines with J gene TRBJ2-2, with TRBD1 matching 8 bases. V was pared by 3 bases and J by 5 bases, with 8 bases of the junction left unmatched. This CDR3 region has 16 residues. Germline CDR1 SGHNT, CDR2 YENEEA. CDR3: CASSFSGGSSTGELFF. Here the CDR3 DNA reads TGTGCCAGCAGCTTTTCAGGGGGCAGTTCAACCGGGGAGCTGTTTTTT.

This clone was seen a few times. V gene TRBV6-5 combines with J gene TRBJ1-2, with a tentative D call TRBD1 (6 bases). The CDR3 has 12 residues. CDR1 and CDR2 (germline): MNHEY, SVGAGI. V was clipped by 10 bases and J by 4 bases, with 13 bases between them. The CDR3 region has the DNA TGTGCCACCGATACAGGGACCTATGGCTACACCTTC. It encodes CATDTGTYGYTF.

The CDR3 DNA reads as TGTGCCAGCAGCCAAGGCGGGGGGACTAATCCGCAGTATTTT. This translates into CASSQGGGTNPQYF. The chain has TRBV3-1 (or the pseudogene TRBV3-2) and TRBJ2-3; 8 nucleotides agree with TRBD2. The germline CDR1 and CDR2 sequences are LGHDT and YNNKEL (reference sequence). The CDR3 is made up of 14 amino acids. The V segment lost 1 base and the J segment 10 bases; nucleotides outside the gene matches: 7.

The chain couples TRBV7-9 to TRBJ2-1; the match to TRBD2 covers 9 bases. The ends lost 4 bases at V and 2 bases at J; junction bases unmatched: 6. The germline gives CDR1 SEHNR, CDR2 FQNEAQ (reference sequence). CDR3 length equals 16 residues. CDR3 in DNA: TGTGCCAGCAGCTCCCAGACTAGCGGCGCCTACAATGAGCAGTTCTTC. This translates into CASSSQTSGAYNEQFF.

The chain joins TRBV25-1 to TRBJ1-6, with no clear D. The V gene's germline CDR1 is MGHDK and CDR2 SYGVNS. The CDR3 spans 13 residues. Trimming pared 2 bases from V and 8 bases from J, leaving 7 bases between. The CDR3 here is CASSEPPDSPLHF. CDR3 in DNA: TGTGCCAGCAGTGAACCCCCAGATTCACCCCTCCACTTT.

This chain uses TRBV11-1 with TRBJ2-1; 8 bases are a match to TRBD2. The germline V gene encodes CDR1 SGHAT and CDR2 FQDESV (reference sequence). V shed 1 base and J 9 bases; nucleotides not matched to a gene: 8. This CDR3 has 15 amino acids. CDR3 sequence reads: CASSLEGGGRAEQFF. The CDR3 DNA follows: TGTGCCAGCAGCTTAGAAGGCGGGGGGAGGGCTGAGCAGTTCTTC.

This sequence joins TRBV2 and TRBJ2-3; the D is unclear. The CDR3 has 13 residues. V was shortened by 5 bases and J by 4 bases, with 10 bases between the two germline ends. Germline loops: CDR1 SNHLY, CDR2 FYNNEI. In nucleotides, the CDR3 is TGTGCCAGCAGTCTGCAGTTCGCAGATACGCAGTATTTT. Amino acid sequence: CASSLQFADTQYF.

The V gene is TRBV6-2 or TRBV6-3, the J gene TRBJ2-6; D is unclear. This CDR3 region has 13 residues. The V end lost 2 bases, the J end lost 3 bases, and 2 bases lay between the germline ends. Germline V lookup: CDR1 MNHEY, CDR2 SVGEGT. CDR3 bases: TGTGCCAGCAGTTACGGTGGGGCCAACGTCCTGACTTTC. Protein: CASSYGGANVLTF.

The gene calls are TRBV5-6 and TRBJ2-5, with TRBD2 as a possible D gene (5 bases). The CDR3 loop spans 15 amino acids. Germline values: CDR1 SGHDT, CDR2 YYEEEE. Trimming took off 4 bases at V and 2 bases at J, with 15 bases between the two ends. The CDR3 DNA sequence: TGTGCCAGCAGCCTACTAGTTGAAAGGCAAGAGACCCAGTACTTC. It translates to CASSLLVERQETQYF.

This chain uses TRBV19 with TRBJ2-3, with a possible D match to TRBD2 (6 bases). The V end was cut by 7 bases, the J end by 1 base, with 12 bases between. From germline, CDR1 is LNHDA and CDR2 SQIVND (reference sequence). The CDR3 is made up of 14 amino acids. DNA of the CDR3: TGTGCCAGTACCCTAGCGCTTGGCACAGATACGCAGTATTTT. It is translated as CASTLALGTDTQYF.

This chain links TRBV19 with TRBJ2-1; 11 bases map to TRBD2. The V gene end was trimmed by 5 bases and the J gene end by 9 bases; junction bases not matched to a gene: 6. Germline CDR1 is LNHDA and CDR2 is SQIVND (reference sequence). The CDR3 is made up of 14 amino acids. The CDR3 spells CASSVRLAGIEQFF. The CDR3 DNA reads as TGTGCCAGTAGTGTCCGACTAGCGGGGATTGAGCAGTTCTTC.

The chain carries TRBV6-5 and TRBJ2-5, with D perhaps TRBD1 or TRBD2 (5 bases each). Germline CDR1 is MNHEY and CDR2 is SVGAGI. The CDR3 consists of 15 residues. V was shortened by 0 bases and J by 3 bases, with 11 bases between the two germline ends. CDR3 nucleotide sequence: TGTGCCAGCAGTTACTCGAGGGACGGAAAAGAGACCCAGTACTTC. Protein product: CASSYSRDGKETQYF.

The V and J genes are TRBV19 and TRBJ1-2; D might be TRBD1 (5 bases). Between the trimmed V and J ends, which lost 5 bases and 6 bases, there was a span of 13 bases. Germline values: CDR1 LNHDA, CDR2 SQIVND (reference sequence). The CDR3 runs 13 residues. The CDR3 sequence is CASSARTQNGYTF. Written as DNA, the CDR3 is TGTGCCAGTAGTGCCAGGACACAGAATGGCTACACCTTC.

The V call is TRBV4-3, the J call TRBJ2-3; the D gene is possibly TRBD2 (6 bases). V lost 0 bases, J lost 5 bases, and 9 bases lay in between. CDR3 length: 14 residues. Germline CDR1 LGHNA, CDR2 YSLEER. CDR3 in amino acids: CASSQEVSGDTQYF. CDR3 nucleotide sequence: TGCGCCAGCAGCCAAGAGGTTAGCGGAGATACGCAGTATTTT.

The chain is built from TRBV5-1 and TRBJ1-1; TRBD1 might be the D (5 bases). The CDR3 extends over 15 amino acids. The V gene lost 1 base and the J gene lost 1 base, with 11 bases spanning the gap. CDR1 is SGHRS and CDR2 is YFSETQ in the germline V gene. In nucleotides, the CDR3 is TGCGCCAGCAGCTTGTTTTTGGGGACGAACACTGAAGCTTTCTTT. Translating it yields CASSLFLGTNTEAFF.

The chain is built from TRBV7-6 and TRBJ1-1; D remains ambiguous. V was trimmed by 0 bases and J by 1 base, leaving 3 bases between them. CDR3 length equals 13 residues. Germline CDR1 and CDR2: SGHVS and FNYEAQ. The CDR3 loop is CASSLAPNTEAFF. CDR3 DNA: TGTGCCAGCAGCTTAGCGCCGAACACTGAAGCTTTCTTT.

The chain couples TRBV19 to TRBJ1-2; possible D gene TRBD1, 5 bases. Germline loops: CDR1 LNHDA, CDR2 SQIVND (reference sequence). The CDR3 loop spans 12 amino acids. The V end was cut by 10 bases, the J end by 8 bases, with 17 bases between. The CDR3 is CATSPGLRGYTF. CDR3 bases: TGTGCCACTTCTCCGGGGCTGAGAGGCTACACCTTC.

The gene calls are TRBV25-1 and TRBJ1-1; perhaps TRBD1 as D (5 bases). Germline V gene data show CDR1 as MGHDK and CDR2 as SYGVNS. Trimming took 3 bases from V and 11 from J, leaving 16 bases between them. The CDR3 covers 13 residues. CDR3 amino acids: CASSDREGLGAFF. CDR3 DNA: TGTGCCAGCAGTGACCGGGAGGGGCTTGGGGCTTTCTTT.

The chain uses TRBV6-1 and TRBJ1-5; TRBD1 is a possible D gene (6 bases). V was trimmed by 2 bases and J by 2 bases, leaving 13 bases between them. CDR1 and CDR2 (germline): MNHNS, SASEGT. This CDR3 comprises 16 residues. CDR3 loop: CASSERGAGGNQPQHF. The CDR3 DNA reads TGTGCCAGCAGTGAACGGGGGGCGGGGGGCAATCAGCCCCAGCATTTT.

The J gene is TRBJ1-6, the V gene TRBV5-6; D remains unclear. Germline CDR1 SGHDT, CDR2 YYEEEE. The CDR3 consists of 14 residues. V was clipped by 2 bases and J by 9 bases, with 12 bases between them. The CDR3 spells CASSFRSAFSPLHF. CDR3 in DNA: TGTGCCAGCAGCTTCCGGTCGGCCTTTTCACCCCTCCACTTT. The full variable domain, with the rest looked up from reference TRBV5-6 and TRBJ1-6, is DAGVTQSPTHLIKTRGQQVTLRCSPKSGHDTVSWYQQALGQGPQFIFQYYEEEERQRGNFPDRFSGHQFPNYSSELNVNALLLGDSALYLCASSFRSAFSPLHFGNGTRLTVT.

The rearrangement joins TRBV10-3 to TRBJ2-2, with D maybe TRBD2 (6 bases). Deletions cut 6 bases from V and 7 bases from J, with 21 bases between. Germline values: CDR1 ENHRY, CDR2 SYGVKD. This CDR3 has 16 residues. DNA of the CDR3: TGTGCCATCAGGGCGGGCCGGGGCACCGGGAGCGGGGAGCTGTTTTTT. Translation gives CAIRAGRGTGSGELFF.

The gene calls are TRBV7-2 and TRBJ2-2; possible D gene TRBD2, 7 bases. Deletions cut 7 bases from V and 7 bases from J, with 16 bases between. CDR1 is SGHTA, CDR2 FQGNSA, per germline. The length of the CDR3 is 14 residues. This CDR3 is CASTRGGVGGELFF. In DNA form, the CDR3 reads TGTGCCAGCACGAGAGGGGGGGTCGGCGGGGAGCTGTTTTTT.

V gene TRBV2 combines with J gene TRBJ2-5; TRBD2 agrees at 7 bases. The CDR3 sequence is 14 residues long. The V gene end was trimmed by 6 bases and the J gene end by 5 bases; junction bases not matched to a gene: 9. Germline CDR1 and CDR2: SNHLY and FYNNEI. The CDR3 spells CASRGGNHGETQYF. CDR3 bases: TGTGCCAGCAGGGGGGGGAACCACGGGGAGACCCAGTACTTC.

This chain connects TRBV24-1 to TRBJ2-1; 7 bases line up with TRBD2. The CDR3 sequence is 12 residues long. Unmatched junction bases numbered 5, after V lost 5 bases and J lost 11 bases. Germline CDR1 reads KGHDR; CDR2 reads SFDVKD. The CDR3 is CATSGPAGKQFF. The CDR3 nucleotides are TGTGCCACCAGTGGGCCAGCGGGAAAGCAGTTCTTC.

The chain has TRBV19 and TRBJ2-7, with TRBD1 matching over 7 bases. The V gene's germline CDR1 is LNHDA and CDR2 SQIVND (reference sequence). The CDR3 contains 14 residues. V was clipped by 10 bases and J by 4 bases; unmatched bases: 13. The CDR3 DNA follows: TGTGCCACCACATCGACAGGGAATCCATACGAGCAGTACTTC. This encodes CATTSTGNPYEQYF.